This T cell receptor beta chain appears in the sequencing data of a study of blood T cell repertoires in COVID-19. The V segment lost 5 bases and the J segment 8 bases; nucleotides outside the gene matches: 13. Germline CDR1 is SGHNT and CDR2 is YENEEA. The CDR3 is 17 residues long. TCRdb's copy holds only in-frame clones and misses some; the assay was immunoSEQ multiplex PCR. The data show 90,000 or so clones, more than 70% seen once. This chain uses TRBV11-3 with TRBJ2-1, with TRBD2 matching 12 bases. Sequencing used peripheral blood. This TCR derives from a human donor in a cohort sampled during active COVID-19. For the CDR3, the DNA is TGTGCCAGCAGCAGCGGAGGTACTAGCGGGGGGTTCGATGAGCAGTTCTTC. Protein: CASSSGGTSGGFDEQFF.